This T cell receptor beta chain was sequenced in a study of blood T cell repertoires in COVID-19. In the original workflow: Reference gene primer amplification yielded estimated nucleated cell counts. The assay was immunoSEQ multiplex PCR, and TCRdb's table has in-frame clones only and misses some. V and J calls and clone size are given by that table; D and trimming were obtained from the DNA. The sample records about 270,000 clones, around 89% being singletons. V was cut by 6 bases and J by 4 bases, with 12 bases left in between. The CDR3 runs to 13 residues. Germline-derived CDR1 and CDR2 are MNHEY and SMNVEV (reference sequence).

This receptor was identified in a woman aged 25 to 39 with acute COVID-19. The chain is built from TRBV27 and TRBJ1-1; D unresolved. Sequencing was performed on PBMCs or T cells enriched from blood (not recorded which). The chain's CDR3 is CASRLARATEAFF. Written as DNA, the CDR3 is TGTGCCAGCAGACTTGCGCGGGCCACTGAAGCTTTCTTT.